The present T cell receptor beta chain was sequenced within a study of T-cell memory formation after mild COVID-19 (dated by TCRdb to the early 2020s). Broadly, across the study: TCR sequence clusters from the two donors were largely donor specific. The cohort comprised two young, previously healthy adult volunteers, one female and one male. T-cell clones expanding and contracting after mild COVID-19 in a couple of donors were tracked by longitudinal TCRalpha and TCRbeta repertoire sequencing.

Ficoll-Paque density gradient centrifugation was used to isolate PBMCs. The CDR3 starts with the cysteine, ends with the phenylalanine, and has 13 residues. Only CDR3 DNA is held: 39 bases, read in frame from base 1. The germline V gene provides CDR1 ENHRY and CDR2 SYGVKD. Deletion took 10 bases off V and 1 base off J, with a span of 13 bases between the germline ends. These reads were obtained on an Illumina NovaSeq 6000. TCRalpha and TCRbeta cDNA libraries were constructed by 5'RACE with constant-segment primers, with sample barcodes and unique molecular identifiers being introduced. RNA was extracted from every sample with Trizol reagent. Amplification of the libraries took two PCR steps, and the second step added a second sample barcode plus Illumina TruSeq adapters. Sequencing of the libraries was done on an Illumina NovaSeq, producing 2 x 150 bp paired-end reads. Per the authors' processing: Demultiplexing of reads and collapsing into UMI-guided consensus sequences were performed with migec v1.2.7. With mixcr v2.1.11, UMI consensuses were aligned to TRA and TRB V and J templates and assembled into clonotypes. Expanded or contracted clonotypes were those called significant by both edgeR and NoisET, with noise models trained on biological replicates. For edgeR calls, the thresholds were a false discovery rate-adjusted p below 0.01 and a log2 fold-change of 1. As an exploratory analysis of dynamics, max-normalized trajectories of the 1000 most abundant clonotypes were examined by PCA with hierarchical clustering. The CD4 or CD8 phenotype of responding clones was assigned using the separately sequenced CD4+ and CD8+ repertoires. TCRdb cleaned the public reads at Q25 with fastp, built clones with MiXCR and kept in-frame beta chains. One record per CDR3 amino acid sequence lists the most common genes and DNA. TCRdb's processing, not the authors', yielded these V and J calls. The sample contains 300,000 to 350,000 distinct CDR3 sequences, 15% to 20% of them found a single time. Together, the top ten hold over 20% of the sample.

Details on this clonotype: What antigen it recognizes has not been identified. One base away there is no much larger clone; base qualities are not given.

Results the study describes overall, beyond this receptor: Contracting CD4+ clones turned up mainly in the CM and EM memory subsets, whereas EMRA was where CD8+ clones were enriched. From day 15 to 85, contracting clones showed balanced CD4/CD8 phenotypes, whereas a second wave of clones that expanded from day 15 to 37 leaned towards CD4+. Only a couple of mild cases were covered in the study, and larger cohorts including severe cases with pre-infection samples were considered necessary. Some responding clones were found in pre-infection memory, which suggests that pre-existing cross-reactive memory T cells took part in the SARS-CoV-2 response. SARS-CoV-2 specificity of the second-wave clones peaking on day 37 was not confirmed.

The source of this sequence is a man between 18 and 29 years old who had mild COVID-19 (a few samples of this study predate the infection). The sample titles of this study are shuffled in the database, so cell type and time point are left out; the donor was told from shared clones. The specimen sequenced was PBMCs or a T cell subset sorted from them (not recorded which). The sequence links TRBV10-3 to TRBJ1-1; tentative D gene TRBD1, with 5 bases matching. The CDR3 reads CASYRSRNTEAFF. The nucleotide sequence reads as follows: TGTGCCAGCTACAGGTCACGGAACACTGAAGCTTTCTTT.